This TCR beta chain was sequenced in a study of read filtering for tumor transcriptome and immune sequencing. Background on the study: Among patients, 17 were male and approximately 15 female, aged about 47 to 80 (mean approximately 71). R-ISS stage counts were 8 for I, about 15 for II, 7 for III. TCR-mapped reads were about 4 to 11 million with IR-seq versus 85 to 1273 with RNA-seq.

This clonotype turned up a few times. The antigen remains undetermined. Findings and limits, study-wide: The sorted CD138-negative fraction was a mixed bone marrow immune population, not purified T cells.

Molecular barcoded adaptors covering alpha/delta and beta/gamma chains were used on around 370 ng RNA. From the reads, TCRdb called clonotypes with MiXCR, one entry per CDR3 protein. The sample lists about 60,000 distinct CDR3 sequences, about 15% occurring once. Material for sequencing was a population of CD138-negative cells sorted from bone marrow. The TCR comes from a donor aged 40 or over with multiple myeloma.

For the CDR3, the DNA is TGTGCCAGCAGCTTAAGACAGGACCGAGAGACCCAGTACTTC. Protein sequence: CASSLRQDRETQYF. The chain joins TRBV13 to TRBJ2-5; tentatively, D is TRBD1 (6 bases). Trimming removed 2 bases at V and 4 bases at J, with 11 bases between. The CDR3 runs 14 residues. From germline, CDR1 is PRHDT and CDR2 FYEKMQ (reference sequence).